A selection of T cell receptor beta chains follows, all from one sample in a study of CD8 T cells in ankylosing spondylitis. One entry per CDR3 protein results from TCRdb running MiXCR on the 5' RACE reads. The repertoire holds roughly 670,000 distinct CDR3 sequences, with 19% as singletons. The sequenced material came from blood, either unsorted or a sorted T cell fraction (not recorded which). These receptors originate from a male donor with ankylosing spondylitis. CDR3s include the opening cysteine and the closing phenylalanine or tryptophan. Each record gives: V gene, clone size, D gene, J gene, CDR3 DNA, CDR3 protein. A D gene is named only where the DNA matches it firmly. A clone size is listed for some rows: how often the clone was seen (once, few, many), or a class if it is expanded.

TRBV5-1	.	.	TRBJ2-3	TGCGCCAGCAGCTTGGATTCCCAGGGCACAGATACGCAGTATTTT	CASSLDSQGTDTQYF
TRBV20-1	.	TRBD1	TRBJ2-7	TGCAGTGCTAGAGACGGGACAGACCCCTACGAGCAGTACTTC	CSARDGTDPYEQYF
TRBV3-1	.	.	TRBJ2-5	TGTGCCAGCAGCTCTGTCTCCTGGGACACGGTTCAAGAGACCCAGTACTTC	CASSSVSWDTVQETQYF
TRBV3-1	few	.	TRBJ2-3	TGTGCCAGCAGCCAAGACCCACTGGTGGGAGGCACAGATACGCAGTATTTT	CASSQDPLVGGTDTQYF
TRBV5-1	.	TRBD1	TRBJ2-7	TGCGCCAGCAGCCGGGGTCGGGACAGGGGGCTCGAGCAGTACTTC	CASSRGRDRGLEQYF
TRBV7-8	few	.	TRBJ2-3	TGTGCCAGCAGCTTCCTCCGGGGGGCCACAGATACGCAGTATTTT	CASSFLRGATDTQYF
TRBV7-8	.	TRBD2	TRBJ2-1	TGTGCCAGCAGCTCCGGACTAGCGGGGGGGTACAATGAGCAGTTCTTC	CASSSGLAGGYNEQFF
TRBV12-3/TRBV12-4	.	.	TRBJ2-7	TGTGCCAGCAGTCCAACCTCACAAAGCTCCTACGAGCAGTACTTC	CASSPTSQSSYEQYF
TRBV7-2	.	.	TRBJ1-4	TGTGCCAGCAGCACCAAGACAGCCACAACTAATGAAAAACTGTTTTTT	CASSTKTATTNEKLFF
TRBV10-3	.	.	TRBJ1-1	TGTGCCATCAGTGCGGGATCCCACGACACTGAAGCTTTCTTT	CAISAGSHDTEAFF
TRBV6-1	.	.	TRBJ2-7	TGTGCCAGCAGTGGTACGACTGGGTTCGAGCAGTACTTC	CASSGTTGFEQYF
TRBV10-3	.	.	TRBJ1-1	TGTGCCATCAAGGGTTCGGGAACAGCGACTGAAGCTTTCTTT	CAIKGSGTATEAFF
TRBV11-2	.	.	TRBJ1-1	TGTGCCAGCAGCTCCGTGGAGAGTTGGGGCACTGAAGCTTTCTTT	CASSSVESWGTEAFF
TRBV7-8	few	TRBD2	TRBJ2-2	TGTGCCAGCAGCTTAGCTGCTAGCGGCAACACCGGGGAGCTGTTTTTT	CASSLAASGNTGELFF
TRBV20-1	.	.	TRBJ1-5	TGCAGTGCTAGAACATCGGGACCAAATCAGCCCCAGCATTTT	CSARTSGPNQPQHF
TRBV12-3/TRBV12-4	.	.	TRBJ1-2	TGTGCCAGCAGTTTAGCGCGAGGGGTTGGCTATGGCTACACCTTC	CASSLARGVGYGYTF
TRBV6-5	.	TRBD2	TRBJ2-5	TGTGCCAGCAGTTACCCGGGAGGAGAGACCCAGTACTTC	CASSYPGGETQYF
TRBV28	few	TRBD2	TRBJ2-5	TGTGCCAGCAGTCCCGGGGGAGGGTCGAGGGAGACCCAGTACTTC	CASSPGGGSRETQYF
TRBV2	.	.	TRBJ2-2	TGTGCCAGACGAGTTGGCGGGAACACCGGGGAGCTGTTTTTT	CARRVGGNTGELFF
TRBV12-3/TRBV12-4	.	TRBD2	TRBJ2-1	TGTGCCAGCAGTTTTCGGACTAGCGGGAGGAACATCTACAATGAGCAGTTCTTC	CASSFRTSGRNIYNEQFF
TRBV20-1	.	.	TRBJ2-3	TGCAGTGCTAGAGCCTACGGAGATACGCAGTATTTT	CSARAYGDTQYF
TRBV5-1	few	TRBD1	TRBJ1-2	TGCGCCAGCAGCACGGGACAGGGGCATGGCTACACCTTC	CASSTGQGHGYTF
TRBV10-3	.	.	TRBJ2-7	TGTGCCATCTCTTCAGGCCCCAGCTACGAGCAGTACTTC	CAISSGPSYEQYF
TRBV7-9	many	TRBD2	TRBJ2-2	TGTGCCAGCAGTCAGGGGAGGACTAGCGATACCGGGGAGCTGTTTTTT	CASSQGRTSDTGELFF
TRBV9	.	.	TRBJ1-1	TGTGCCAGCAGCGTAGAACAGACCACTGAAGCTTTCTTT	CASSVEQTTEAFF
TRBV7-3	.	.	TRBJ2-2	TGTGCCAGCAGGGAACCGGGACAGAACACCGGGGAGCTGTTTTTT	CASREPGQNTGELFF
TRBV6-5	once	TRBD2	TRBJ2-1	TGTGCCAGCAGTTACACTAGCGGGAGGGCCAGTGAGCAGTTCTTC	CASSYTSGRASEQFF
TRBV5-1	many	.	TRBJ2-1	TGCGCCAGCAGCTTGGAGGCCCTAGGGGGGCACAATGAGCAGTTCTTC	CASSLEALGGHNEQFF
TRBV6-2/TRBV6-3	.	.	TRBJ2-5	TGTGCCAGCACCCAAACAGGGAATGAAGCCCAGTACTTC	CASTQTGNEAQYF
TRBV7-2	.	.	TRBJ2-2	TGTGCCAGCAGCTTAGCGGTCACCTACACCGGGGAGCTGTTTTTT	CASSLAVTYTGELFF
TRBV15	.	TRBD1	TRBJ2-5	TGTGCCACCAGCAGGACAGGGTCCGGGGAGACCCAGTACTTC	CATSRTGSGETQYF
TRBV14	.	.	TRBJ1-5	TGTGCCAGCAGCCAAGGGGGGGGGGGCCATCAGCCCCAGCATTTT	CASSQGGGGHQPQHF
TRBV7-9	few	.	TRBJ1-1	TGTGCCAGCAGCTTAGATATCACAGATGAAGCTTTCTTT	CASSLDITDEAFF
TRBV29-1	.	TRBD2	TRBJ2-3	TGCAGCGTTGAAAGGCTAGCGGGAGAAGGAGATACGCAGTATTTT	CSVERLAGEGDTQYF
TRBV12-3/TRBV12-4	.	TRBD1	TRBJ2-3	TGTGCCAGCAGTCCGAGGACAGGGCGAGCGGATACGCAGTATTTT	CASSPRTGRADTQYF
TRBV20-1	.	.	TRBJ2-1	TGCAGTGCTAGTCCGCTCACTACCGCGGAGGGGGAGCAGTTCTTC	CSASPLTTAEGEQFF
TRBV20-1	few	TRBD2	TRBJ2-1	TGCAGTGCCCGGACTAGCGGGGGGAGGTATGAGCAGTTCTTC	CSARTSGGRYEQFF
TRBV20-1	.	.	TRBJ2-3	TGCAGTGCTAGAGCGAACTCTCGCGCGGGGGATACGCAGTATTTT	CSARANSRAGDTQYF
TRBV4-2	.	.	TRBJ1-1	TGTGCCAGCAGCCAAGTTCGTAGGGTCAGGGTTTCTGATCGGGCGAACACTGAAGCTTTCTTT	CASSQVRRVRVSDRANTEAFF
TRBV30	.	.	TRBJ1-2	TGTGCCTGGAGTGGAGGGACCTTTCACATCTACACCTTC	CAWSGGTFHIYTF
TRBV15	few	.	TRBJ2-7	TGTGCCACCAGCAGAGATTCGCGGGAGCAGTACTTC	CATSRDSREQYF
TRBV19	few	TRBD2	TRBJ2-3	TGTGCCAGTAGTCCCACGACTAGCGGGAGGGCCAGGGATACGCAGTATTTT	CASSPTTSGRARDTQYF
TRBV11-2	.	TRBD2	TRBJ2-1	TGTGCCAGCAGCTCCGGGACTAGCGGGGGCCCGAGCTCCTACAATGAGCAGTTCTTC	CASSSGTSGGPSSYNEQFF
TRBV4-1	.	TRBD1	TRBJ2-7	TGCGCCAGCAGCCAAGGCCCCCCGGGACAGTCCGTACCATCTCCCTACGAGCAGTACTTC	CASSQGPPGQSVPSPYEQYF